These T cell receptor beta chains were read from a single sample in a study of OX40 agonist ivuxolimab in advanced cancers. Assay used: immunoSEQ multiplex PCR; TCRdb lists only in-frame clones, some missing. The profile shows under 35,000 clones, around 92% of them singletons. Sample: CD4+ or CD8+ T cells sorted from blood, taken in a trial of the OX40 agonist ivuxolimab. The receptor source for this set is an adult with an advanced solid tumor such as melanoma, head and neck, liver or kidney cancer. Both conserved end residues are part of each CDR3. A D gene is named only where the DNA matches it firmly. Rows give clone size only sometimes, using once, few, many, or a class for an expanded clone.

>TRBJ1-1|TRBV28|-|-
CASSLTMNTEAFF
TGTGCCAGCAGTTTGACGATGAACACTGAAGCTTTCTTT
>TRBJ2-1|TRBV27|-|TRBD1
CASSRGTYNEQFF
TGTGCCAGCAGCAGGGGGACCTACAATGAGCAGTTCTTC
>TRBJ1-1|TRBV30|-|-
CAWIGVNTEAFF
TGTGCCTGGATAGGAGTGAACACTGAAGCTTTCTTT
>TRBJ2-2|TRBV7-6|-|-
CASSLTTGPNTGELFF
TGTGCCAGCAGCTTAACTACGGGGCCTAACACCGGGGAGCTGTTTTTT
>TRBJ2-5|TRBV21-1|once|-
CASSKWVTEETQYF
TGTGCCAGCAGCAAATGGGTAACTGAAGAGACCCAGTACTTC
>TRBJ2-1|TRBV10-3|-|-
CAISTNPNEQFF
TGTGCCATCAGTACAAACCCCAATGAGCAGTTCTTC
>TRBJ2-1|TRBV9|-|TRBD2
CASLGTNNEQFF
TGTGCCAGCCTAGGGACTAACAATGAGCAGTTCTTC
>TRBJ1-4|TRBV9|-|-
CASSAETATNEKLFF
TGTGCCAGCAGCGCCGAGACTGCAACTAATGAAAAACTGTTTTTT
>TRBJ2-3|TRBV28|-|-
CASTPGGVWGDTQYF
TGTGCCAGCACCCCTGGGGGAGTCTGGGGAGATACGCAGTATTTT
>TRBJ1-1|TRBV7-9|-|-
CASSHSTVGKNTEAFF
TGTGCCAGCAGCCATTCGACAGTAGGAAAGAACACTGAAGCTTTCTTT
>TRBJ2-3|TRBV6-5|-|-
CASSYSNGETQYF
TGTGCCAGCAGTTACTCGAACGGTGAAACGCAGTATTTT
>TRBJ2-7|TRBV4-3|-|TRBD2
CASSQDRAGGSYEQYF
TGCGCCAGCAGCCAAGATCGGGCGGGAGGTTCCTACGAGCAGTACTTC
>TRBJ1-4|TRBV25-1|once|TRBD1
CATQGATNEKLFF
TGTGCCACGCAGGGGGCAACTAATGAAAAACTGTTTTTT
>TRBJ2-7|TRBV2|-|-
CASSDLRPEQYF
TGTGCCAGCAGTGATTTAAGGCCCGAGCAGTACTTC
>TRBJ2-7|TRBV4-3|-|TRBD1
CASSLNPGPGQEFSYEQYF
TGCGCCAGCAGCCTTAACCCGGGGCCGGGACAGGAATTCTCCTACGAGCAGTACTTC
>TRBJ2-4|TRBV4-3|-|TRBD1
CASSQDEGQGANIQYF
TGCGCCAGCAGCCAAGACGAGGGTCAGGGGGCGAACATTCAGTACTTC
>TRBJ1-1|TRBV7-9|-|-
CASSLGVVPEAFF
TGTGCCAGCAGCTTAGGGGTAGTCCCTGAAGCTTTCTTT
>TRBJ2-3|TRBV7-6|-|TRBD1
CASSSGQWGRTDTQYF
TGTGCCAGCAGCTCGGGACAGTGGGGAAGAACAGATACGCAGTATTTT
>TRBJ1-1|TRBV11-2|-|-
CASSSNRVEAFF
TGTGCCAGCAGCTCAAACAGGGTTGAAGCTTTCTTT
>TRBJ2-1|TRBV7-6|-|-
CASSLVDGNEQFF
TGTGCCAGCAGCTTAGTCGACGGGAATGAGCAGTTCTTC
>TRBJ2-5|TRBV9|-|-
CASSVVAVQETQYF
TGTGCCAGCAGCGTAGTGGCAGTCCAAGAGACCCAGTACTTC
>TRBJ2-7|TRBV11-2|-|-
CASSSSSGEQYF
TGTGCCAGCAGCTCATCATCGGGGGAGCAGTACTTC
>TRBJ2-1|TRBV4-3|-|TRBD2
CASSQDQVAGGPLSGNEQFF
TGCGCCAGCAGCCAAGACCAGGTAGCGGGAGGGCCATTGAGTGGCAATGAGCAGTTCTTC
>TRBJ2-7|TRBV5-6|-|-
CASSLESYEQYF
TGTGCCAGCAGCTTAGAAAGCTACGAGCAGTACTTC
>TRBJ1-4|TRBV6-1|-|-
CASSEAVRVHEKLFF
TGTGCCAGCAGTGAAGCGGTAAGGGTGCATGAAAAACTGTTTTTT
>TRBJ2-7|TRBV27|-|-
CASSPAVNQDEQYF
TGTGCCAGCAGTCCGGCGGTTAATCAGGATGAGCAGTACTTC
>TRBJ2-3|TRBV7-6|-|TRBD2
CASSQAIAGATDTQYF
TGTGCCAGCAGCCAAGCTATAGCGGGGGCCACAGATACGCAGTATTTT
>TRBJ1-2|TRBV6-5|-|-
CASSYFTGTGYTF
TGTGCCAGCAGTTACTTCACAGGGACTGGCTACACCTTC
>TRBJ2-7|TRBV6-6|-|TRBD2
CASNHSPLAEYYEQYF
TGTGCCAGCAACCACTCCCCACTAGCGGAATACTACGAGCAGTACTTC
>TRBJ2-1|TRBV27|-|TRBD2
CASSLALAGLEQFF
TGTGCCAGCAGTTTAGCGCTAGCGGGACTTGAGCAGTTCTTC
>TRBJ2-1|TRBV28|-|-
CASTPWDTYNEQFF
TGTGCCAGCACCCCCTGGGATACCTACAATGAGCAGTTCTTC
>TRBJ1-5|TRBV5-6|-|TRBD1
CASSLARRGDQPQHF
TGTGCCAGCAGCTTGGCTCGCAGGGGGGATCAGCCCCAGCATTTT
>TRBJ2-3|TRBV10-3|-|TRBD2
CAITPNSGSSTDTQYF
TGTGCCATCACCCCCAATAGCGGGAGTTCGACAGATACGCAGTATTTT
>TRBJ2-7|TRBV27|-|TRBD2
CASSFQPGTKSYEQYF
TGTGCCAGCAGTTTCCAACCCGGGACTAAGAGCTACGAGCAGTACTTC
>TRBJ2-7|TRBV9|-|-
CASSPSSAGIEQYF
TGTGCCAGCAGCCCCTCAAGCGCAGGAATCGAGCAGTACTTC
>TRBJ2-3|TRBV18|-|TRBD1
CASSPPGAGGTDTQYF
TGTGCCAGCTCACCACCGGGAGCAGGGGGAACAGATACGCAGTATTTT
>TRBJ2-3|TRBV6-1|-|-
CASSDQGRTTDTQYF
TGTGCCAGCAGTGATCAGGGACGGACCACAGATACGCAGTATTTT
>TRBJ2-3|TRBV13|-|-
CASSPGPPRRPTDTQYF
TGTGCCAGCAGCCCCGGGCCCCCGAGGCGGCCCACAGATACGCAGTATTTT
>TRBJ1-2|TRBV7-2|many|-
CASSLGTDNYGYTF
TGTGCCAGCAGCTTAGGGACGGATAACTATGGCTACACCTTC
>TRBJ2-1|TRBV19|-|-
CASRVDSYNEQFF
TGTGCCAGTCGAGTCGACAGCTACAATGAGCAGTTCTTC
>TRBJ1-1|TRBV29-1|-|TRBD1
CSVDRGGFQDTEAFF
TGCAGCGTTGACAGGGGGGGCTTTCAAGACACTGAAGCTTTCTTT
>TRBJ2-1|TRBV4-3|-|TRBD2
CASSQSRREISYNEQFF
TGCGCCAGCAGCCAATCACGGCGGGAGATATCGTACAATGAGCAGTTCTTC
>TRBJ2-7|TRBV5-4|-|TRBD2
CASSLATGGREGRYEQYF
TGTGCCAGCAGCTTGGCCACTGGGGGTCGGGAGGGACGGTACGAGCAGTACTTC
>TRBJ2-7|TRBV11-2|-|TRBD1
CASSYRDRVPLSYEQYF
TGTGCCAGCAGCTACCGGGACAGGGTGCCCTTATCCTACGAGCAGTACTTC
>TRBJ2-1|TRBV10-2|-|TRBD2
CASSEAGLAGSNEQFF
TGCGCCAGCAGTGAAGCAGGGCTAGCGGGATCCAATGAGCAGTTCTTC
>TRBJ1-2|TRBV29-1|few|TRBD1
CSVFEGAPGYTF
TGCAGCGTTTTTGAGGGGGCGCCTGGCTACACCTTC
>TRBJ1-5|TRBV11-3|-|-
CASSFDGINQPQHF
TGTGCCAGCAGCTTCGACGGGATCAATCAGCCCCAGCATTTT
>TRBJ2-1|TRBV10-2|few|-
CASRDSGGNEQFF
TGCGCCAGCAGGGACAGCGGTGGGAATGAGCAGTTCTTC
>TRBJ2-7|TRBV5-4|-|TRBD1
CASSLNSGQGAGEQYF
TGTGCCAGCAGCTTGAACTCAGGACAGGGGGCAGGAGAGCAGTACTTC
>TRBJ2-5|TRBV27|once|-
CASSLSGRGRWETQYF
TGTGCCAGCAGTTTGAGTGGGAGAGGTCGGTGGGAGACCCAGTACTTC
>TRBJ2-6|TRBV27|-|-
CASSPIPSGANVLTF
TGTGCCAGCAGCCCGATCCCCTCTGGGGCCAACGTCCTGACTTTC
>TRBJ2-5|TRBV7-2|-|-
CASSTRPSDRTQYF
TGTGCCAGCAGCACCCGACCATCAGACCGGACCCAGTACTTC
>TRBJ2-7|TRBV13|once|-
CASSLGLGSGEQYF
TGTGCCAGCAGCTTAGGTCTAGGGTCCGGCGAGCAGTACTTC
>TRBJ2-2|TRBV9|-|-
CASSVASTGTGELFF
TGTGCCAGCAGCGTAGCTTCGACGGGCACCGGGGAGCTGTTTTTT
>TRBJ2-2|TRBV25-1|-|-
CASSEGHTGELFF
TGTGCCAGCAGTGAAGGACACACCGGGGAGCTGTTTTTT
>TRBJ2-7|TRBV2|-|TRBD2
CATHVRGARDEQYF
TGTGCCACCCACGTGCGGGGGGCGAGGGACGAGCAGTACTTC